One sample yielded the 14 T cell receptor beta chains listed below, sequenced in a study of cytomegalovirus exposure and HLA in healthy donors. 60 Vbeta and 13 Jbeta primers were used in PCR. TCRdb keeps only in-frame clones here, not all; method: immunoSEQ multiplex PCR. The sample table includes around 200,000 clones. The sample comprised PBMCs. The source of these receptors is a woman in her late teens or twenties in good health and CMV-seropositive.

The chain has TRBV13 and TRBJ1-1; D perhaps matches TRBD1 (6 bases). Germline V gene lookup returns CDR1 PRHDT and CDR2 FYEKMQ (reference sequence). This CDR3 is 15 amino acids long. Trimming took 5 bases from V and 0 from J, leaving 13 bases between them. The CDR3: CASSQTGYMNTEAFF. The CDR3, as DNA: TGTGCCAGCAGCCAGACAGGATATATGAACACTGAAGCTTTCTTT.

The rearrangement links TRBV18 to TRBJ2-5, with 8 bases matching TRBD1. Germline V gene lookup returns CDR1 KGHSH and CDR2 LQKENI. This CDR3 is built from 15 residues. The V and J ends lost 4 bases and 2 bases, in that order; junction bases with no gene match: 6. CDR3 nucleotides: TGTGCCAGCTCACTGCGACAGGGGACTCAAGAGACCCAGTACTTC. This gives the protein CASSLRQGTQETQYF.

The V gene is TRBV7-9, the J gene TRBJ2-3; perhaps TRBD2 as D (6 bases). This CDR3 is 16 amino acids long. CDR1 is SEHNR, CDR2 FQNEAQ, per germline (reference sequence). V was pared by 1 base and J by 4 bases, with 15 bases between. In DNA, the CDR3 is TGTGCCAGCAGCTTAGGGAGGCGGGGAGTAGCAGATACGCAGTATTTT. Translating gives CASSLGRRGVADTQYF.

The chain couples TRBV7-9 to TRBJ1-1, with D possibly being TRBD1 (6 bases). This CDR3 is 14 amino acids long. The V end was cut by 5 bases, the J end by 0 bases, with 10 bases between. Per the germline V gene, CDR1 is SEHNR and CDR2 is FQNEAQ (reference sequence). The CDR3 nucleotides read TGTGCCAGCAGCAACAGGGATATGAACACTGAAGCTTTCTTT. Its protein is CASSNRDMNTEAFF. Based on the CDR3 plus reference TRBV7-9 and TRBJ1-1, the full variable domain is DTGVSQNPRHKITKRGQNVTFRCDPISEHNRLYWYRQTLGQGPEFLTYFQNEAQLEKSRLLSDRFSAERPKGSFSTLEIQRTEQGDSAMYLCASSNRDMNTEAFFGQGTRLTVV.

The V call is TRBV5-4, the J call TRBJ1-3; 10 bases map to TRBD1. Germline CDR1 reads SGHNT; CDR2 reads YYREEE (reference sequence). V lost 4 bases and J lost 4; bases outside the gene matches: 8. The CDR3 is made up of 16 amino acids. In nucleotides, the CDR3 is TGTGCCAGCAGCCCAGGGACAGGGGTCTCCGGAAACACCATATATTTT. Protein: CASSPGTGVSGNTIYF.

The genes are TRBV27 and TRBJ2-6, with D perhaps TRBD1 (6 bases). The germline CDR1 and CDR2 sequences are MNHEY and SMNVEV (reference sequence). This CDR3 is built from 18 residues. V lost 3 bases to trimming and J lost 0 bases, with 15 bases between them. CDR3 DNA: TGTGCCAGCAGTTTGGGGGCCGCCCGTCACTCTGGGGCCAACGTCCTGACTTTC. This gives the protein CASSLGAARHSGANVLTF.

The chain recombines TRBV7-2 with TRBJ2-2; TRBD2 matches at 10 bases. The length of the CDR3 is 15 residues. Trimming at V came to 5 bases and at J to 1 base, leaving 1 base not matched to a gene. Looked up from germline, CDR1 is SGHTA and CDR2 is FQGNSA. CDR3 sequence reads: CASSPSGGNTGELFF. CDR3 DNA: TGTGCCAGCAGCCCTAGCGGGGGGAACACCGGGGAGCTGTTTTTT.

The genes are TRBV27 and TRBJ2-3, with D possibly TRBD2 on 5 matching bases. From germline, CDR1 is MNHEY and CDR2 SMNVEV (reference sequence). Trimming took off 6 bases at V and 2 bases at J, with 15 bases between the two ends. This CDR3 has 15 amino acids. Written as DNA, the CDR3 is TGTGCCAGCAGCTCGAGGGTTGGGCACACAGATACGCAGTATTTT. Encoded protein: CASSSRVGHTDTQYF.

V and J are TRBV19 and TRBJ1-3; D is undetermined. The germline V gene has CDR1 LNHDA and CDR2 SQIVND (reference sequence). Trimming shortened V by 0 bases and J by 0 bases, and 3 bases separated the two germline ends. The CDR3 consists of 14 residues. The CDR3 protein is CASSIDSSGNTIYF. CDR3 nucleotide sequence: TGTGCCAGTAGTATAGACAGCTCTGGAAACACCATATATTTT. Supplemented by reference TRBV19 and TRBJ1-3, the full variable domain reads DGGITQSPKYLFRKEGQNVTLSCEQNLNHDAMYWYRQDPGQGLRLIYYSQIVNDFQKGDIAEGYSVSREKKESFPLTVTSAQKNPTAFYLCASSIDSSGNTIYFGEGSWLTVV.

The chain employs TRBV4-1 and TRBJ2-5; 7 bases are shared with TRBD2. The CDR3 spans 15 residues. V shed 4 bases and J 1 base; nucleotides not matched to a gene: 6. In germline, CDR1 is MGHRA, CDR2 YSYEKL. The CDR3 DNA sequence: TGCGCCAGCAGCCGTGGAGCGGGATTCCAAGAGACCCAGTACTTC. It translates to CASSRGAGFQETQYF.

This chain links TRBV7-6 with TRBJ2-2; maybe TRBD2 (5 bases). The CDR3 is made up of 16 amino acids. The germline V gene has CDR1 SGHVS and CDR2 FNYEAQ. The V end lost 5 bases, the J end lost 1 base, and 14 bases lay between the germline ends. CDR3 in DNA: TGTGCCAGCAGCCCCCGAGCGGATATGAACACCGGGGAGCTGTTTTTT. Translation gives CASSPRADMNTGELFF.

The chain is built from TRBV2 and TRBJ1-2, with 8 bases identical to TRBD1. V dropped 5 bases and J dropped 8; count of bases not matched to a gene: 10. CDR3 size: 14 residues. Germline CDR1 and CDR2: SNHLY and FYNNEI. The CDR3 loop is CASSLDRGGRGYTF. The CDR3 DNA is TGTGCCAGCAGTCTTGACAGGGGAGGTCGGGGCTACACCTTC.

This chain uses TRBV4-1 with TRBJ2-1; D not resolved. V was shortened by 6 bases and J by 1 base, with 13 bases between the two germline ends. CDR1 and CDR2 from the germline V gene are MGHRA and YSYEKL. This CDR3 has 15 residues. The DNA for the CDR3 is TGCGCCAGCAGTAACACTATCGGGTCCTACAATGAGCAGTTCTTC. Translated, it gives CASSNTIGSYNEQFF.

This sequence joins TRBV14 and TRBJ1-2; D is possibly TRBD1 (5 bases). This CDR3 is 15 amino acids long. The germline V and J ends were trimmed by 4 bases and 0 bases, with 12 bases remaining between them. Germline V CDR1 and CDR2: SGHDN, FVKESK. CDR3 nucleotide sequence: TGTGCCAGCAGCCGACTCGGGGGAACTAACTATGGCTACACCTTC. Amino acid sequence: CASSRLGGTNYGYTF.